This TCR beta chain came from a study of human T cells and chemical hapten exposure. Study-wide results and caveats: The study found that DPC sensitization did not change TCRs above 1 in 1000 frequency.

Noted time point: healthy volunteer bleed at 6 weeks. Blood, whole and unfractionated, served as the source for total RNA extraction. During construction of the library, unique molecular identifiers were attached to individual cDNA molecules for quantitative, reproducible TCR counting. TCRdb redid the calling of the RACE reads with MiXCR, one entry per CDR3 protein. The repertoire holds more than 60,000 distinct CDR3 sequences, with approximately 8.6% as singletons. This clonotype has more than one count but fewer than ten. The antigen is unknown. Germline V gives CDR1 SGHNT, CDR2 YYREEE (reference sequence). The CDR3 loop spans 14 amino acids. Trimming took off 6 bases at V and 10 bases at J, with 17 bases between the two ends.

This chain links TRBV5-4 with TRBJ1-6; D remains unclear. The sequenced sample was whole blood. This sequence originates from a male donor in good health. Some clones in this sample may be carry-over from other donors' samples. CDR3 region: CASTLGGFGSPLHF. The CDR3 DNA reads TGTGCCAGCACCCTCGGCGGGTTTGGCTCACCCCTCCACTTT.